This entry lists 10 T cell receptor beta chains sequenced from one sample in a study of Graves' ophthalmopathy and Graves' hyperthyroidism. RNA transcripts yielded amplified TCR beta CDR3 regions. Investigators did first-round RT-PCR with HTBI primers, then second-round multiplex PCR. TCRdb reprocessed the multiplex PCR reads with MiXCR, giving one entry per CDR3 protein. This table has about 550,000 distinct CDR3 sequences, under 45% appearing once. The sequencing sample was made of peripheral blood or thyroid tissue (not recorded which). The receptors originated from an adult man with Graves' hyperthyroidism.

The chain recombines TRBV7-3 with TRBJ2-7; 13 nucleotides line up with TRBD2. From germline, CDR1 is SGHTA and CDR2 FQGTGA. The CDR3 loop spans 17 amino acids. J lost 0 bases, V lost 4 bases, and 6 bases had no gene match. CDR3 amino acids: CASSSGTSGISSYEQYF. For the CDR3, the DNA is TGTGCCAGCAGCTCCGGGACTAGCGGGATCAGCTCCTACGAGCAGTACTTC.

There are many counts of this clonotype. This chain links TRBV2 with TRBJ1-2; D gene unclear. Trimming left V 5 bases short and J 8 bases short, with 9 bases between. Germline V gene data show CDR1 as SNHLY and CDR2 as FYNNEI. CDR3 length: 11 residues. The CDR3 bases are TGTGCCAGCAGTCGGGAAGGCGGCTACACCTTC. Protein: CASSREGGYTF. Full variable domain (rest looked up from reference TRBV2 and TRBJ1-2): EPEVTQTPSHQVTQMGQEVILRCVPISNHLYFYWYRQILGQKVEFLVSFYNNEISEKSEIFDDQFSVERPDGSNFTLKIRSTKLEDSAMYFCASSREGGYTFGSGTRLTVV.

This clonotype has a handful of counts. The J gene is TRBJ2-2, the V gene TRBV29-1; D is undetermined. The CDR3 has 13 residues. Between the trimmed V and J ends, which lost 4 bases and 0 bases, there was a span of 6 bases. Germline V gives CDR1 SQVTM, CDR2 ANQGSEA. The CDR3 DNA is TGCAGCGTTGCCAGGACGAACACCGGGGAGCTGTTTTTT. Protein product: CSVARTNTGELFF.

Remarks on this clonotype: The junction departs from the called germline gene at one end, perhaps through a read error. The chain joins TRBV15 to TRBJ1-1, with TRBD1 matching 8 bases. Looked up from germline, CDR1 is LNHNV and CDR2 is YYDKDF (reference sequence). The CDR3 is 14 residues long. CDR3 coding DNA: TGTGCCACCAGCAGAGAAATTCAGGGGGCTGAAACTTTCTTT. Translation: CATSREIQGAETFF.

A note on this clonotype: A read error may produce the germline difference seen at one junction end. The chain joins TRBV7-8 to TRBJ2-1; D possibly corresponds to TRBD2 (6 bases). Germline lookup yields CDR1 SGHVS and CDR2 FQNEAQ. This CDR3 has 16 amino acids. CDR3 loop: CVSSHNAGLHYNEQFF. The CDR3 bases are TGTGTCAGCAGCCATAACGCGGGACTTCACTACAATGAGCAGTTCTTC.

This clonotype was seen at least ten times. J is TRBJ1-6 and V is TRBV10-2; 7 nucleotides match TRBD1. Per germline, CDR1 WSHSY and CDR2 SAAADI. V lost 4 bases and J lost 12; bases outside the gene matches: 9. The CDR3 totals 14 residues. As DNA, the CDR3 is TGCGCCAGCAGTGCAGGGGGAGAGGGATTACCCCTCCACTTT. Encoded protein: CASSAGGEGLPLHF.

This chain links TRBV7-9 with TRBJ1-5, with D perhaps matching TRBD1 (5 bases). With 1 base removed from V and 15 bases from J, the gap between germline ends came to 10 bases. CDR1 and CDR2 from the germline V gene are SEHNR and FQNEAQ (reference sequence). CDR3 length equals 11 residues. CDR3 nucleotides: TGTGCCAGCAGCTTAGAGGGACCTTTGCATTTT. Protein sequence: CASSLEGPLHF.

Many counts were recorded for this clonotype. The chain couples TRBV20-1 to TRBJ2-7, with unresolved D. Trimming left V 0 bases short and J 2 bases short, with 11 bases between. This CDR3 is 14 amino acids long. Germline CDR1 DFQATT, CDR2 SNEGSKA (reference sequence). The CDR3 bases are TGCAGTGCTAGAGATACAGTCCCCCCCTACGAGCAGTACTTC. This translates into CSARDTVPPYEQYF.

This clonotype was recorded many times. CDR3 loop: CASSIPRTKETQYF. The DNA of the CDR3 is TGTGCCAGTAGTATCCCCCGGACGAAAGAGACCCAGTACTTC. The chain joins TRBV19 to TRBJ2-5; unclear D gene. Germline V gives CDR1 LNHDA, CDR2 SQIVND (reference sequence). V was trimmed by 3 bases and J by 3 bases, leaving 11 bases between them. This CDR3 is built from 14 residues.

On this clonotype: Germline is not matched at one junction end, which may reflect a read error. V usage is TRBV7-9 and J usage is TRBJ2-7; TRBD1 matches 8 bases. The germline CDR1 and CDR2 sequences are SEHNR and FQNEAQ (reference sequence). The length of the CDR3 is 17 residues. As DNA, the CDR3 is TGTGCCAGCAGCGACCTCGGAGGACAGGGCGACGTCTACGAGCAGTGCTTC. Protein sequence: CASSDLGGQGDVYEQCF. Full variable domain (rest looked up from reference TRBV7-9 and TRBJ2-7): DTGVSQNPRHKITKRGQNVTFRCDPISEHNRLYWYRQTLGQGPEFLTYFQNEAQLEKSRLLSDRFSAERPKGSFSTLEIQRTEQGDSAMYLCASSDLGGQGDVYEQCFGPGTRLTVT.